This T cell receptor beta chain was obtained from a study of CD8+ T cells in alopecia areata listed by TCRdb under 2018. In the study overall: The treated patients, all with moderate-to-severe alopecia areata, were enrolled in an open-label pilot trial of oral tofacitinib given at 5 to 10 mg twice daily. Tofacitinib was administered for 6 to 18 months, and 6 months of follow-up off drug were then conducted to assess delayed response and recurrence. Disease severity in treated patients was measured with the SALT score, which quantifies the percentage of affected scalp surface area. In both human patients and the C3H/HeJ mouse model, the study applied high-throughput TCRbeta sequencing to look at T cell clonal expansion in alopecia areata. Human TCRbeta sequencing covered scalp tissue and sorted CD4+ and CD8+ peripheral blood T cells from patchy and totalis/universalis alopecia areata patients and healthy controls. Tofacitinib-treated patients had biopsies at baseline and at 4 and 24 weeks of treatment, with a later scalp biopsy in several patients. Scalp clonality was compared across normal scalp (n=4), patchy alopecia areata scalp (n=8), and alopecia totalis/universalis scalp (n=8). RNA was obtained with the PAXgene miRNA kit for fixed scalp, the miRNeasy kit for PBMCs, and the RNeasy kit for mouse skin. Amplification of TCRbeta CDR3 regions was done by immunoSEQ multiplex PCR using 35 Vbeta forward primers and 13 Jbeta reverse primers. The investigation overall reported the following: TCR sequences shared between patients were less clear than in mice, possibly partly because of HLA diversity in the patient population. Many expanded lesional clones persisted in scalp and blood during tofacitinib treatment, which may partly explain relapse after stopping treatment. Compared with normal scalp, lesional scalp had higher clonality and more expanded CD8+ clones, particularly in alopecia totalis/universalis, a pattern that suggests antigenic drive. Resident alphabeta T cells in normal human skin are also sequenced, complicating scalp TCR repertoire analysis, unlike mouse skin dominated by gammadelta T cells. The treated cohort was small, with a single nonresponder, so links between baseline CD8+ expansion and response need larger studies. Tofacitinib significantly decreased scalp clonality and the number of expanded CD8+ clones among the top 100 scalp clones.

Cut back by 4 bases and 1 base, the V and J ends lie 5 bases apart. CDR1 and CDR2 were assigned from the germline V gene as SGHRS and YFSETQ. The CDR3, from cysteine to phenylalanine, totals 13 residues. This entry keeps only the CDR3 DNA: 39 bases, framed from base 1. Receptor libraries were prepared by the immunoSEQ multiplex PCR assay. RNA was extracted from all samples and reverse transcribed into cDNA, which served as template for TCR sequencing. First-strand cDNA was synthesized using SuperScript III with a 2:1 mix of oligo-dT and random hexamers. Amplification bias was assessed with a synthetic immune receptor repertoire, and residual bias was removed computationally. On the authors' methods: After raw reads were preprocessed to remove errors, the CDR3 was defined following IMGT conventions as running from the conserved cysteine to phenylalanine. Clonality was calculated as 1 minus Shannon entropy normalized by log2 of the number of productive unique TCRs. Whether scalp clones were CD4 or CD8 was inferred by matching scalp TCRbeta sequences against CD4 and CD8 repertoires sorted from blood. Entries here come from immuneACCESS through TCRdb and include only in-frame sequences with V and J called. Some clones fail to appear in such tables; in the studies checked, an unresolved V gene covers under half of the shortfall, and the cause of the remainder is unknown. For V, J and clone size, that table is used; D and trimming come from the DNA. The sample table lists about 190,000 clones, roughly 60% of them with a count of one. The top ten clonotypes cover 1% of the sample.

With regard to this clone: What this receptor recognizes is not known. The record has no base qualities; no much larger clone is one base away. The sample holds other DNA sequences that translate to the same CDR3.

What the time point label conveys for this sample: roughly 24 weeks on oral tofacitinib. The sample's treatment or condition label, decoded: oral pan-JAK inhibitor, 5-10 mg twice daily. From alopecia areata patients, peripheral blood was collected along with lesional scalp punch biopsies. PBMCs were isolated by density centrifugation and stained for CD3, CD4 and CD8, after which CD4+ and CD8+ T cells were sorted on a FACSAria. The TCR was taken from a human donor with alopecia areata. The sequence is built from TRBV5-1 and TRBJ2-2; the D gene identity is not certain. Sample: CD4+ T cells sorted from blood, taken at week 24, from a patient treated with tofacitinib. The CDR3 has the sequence CASSPKNTGELFF. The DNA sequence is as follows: TGCGCCAGCAGCCCAAAGAACACCGGGGAGCTGTTTTTT.